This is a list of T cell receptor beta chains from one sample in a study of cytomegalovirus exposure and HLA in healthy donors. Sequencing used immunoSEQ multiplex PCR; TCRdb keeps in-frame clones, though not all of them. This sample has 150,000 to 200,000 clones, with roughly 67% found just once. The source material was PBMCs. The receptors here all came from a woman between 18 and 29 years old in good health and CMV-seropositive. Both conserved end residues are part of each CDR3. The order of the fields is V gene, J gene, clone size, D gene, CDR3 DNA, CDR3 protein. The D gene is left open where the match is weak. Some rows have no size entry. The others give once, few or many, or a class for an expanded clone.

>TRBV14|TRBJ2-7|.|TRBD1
TGTGCCAGCTCCCCCGGGACAGGGACCTACGAGCAGTACTTC
CASSPGTGTYEQYF
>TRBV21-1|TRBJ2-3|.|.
TGTGCCAGCAGCAAAGTTATGGGGCAAGGAAATACGCAGTATTTT
CASSKVMGQGNTQYF
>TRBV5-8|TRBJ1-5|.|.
TGTGCCAGCAGCCTGGCCGGGGGGGGCCATCAGCCCCAGCATTTT
CASSLAGGGHQPQHF
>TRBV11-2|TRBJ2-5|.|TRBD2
TGTGCCAGCAGCTTAGCCGCTCGACTAGCGGGCCGAGCGTCCCAGTACTTC
CASSLAARLAGRASQYF
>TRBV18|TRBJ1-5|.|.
TGTGCCAGCTCCCTCGCAGTCCTCAATCAGCCCCAGCATTTT
CASSLAVLNQPQHF
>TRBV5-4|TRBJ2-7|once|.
TGTGCCAGCGAAGACATTTCCTCCTACGAGCAGTACTTC
CASEDISSYEQYF
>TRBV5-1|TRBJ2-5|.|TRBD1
TGCGCCAGCAGCTTGGCCAGGACAGGGGGCTATGAGACCCAGTACTTC
CASSLARTGGYETQYF
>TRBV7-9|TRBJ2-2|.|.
TGTGCCAGCATGGGAGGAGGGGAGCTGTTTTTT
CASMGGGELFF
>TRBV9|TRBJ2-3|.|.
TGTGCCAGCAGCCCAAGCCCCTCAGATACGCAGTATTTT
CASSPSPSDTQYF
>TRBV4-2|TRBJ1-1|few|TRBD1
TGTGCCAGCAGCCAACCGGACAGGTCCCCTGAAGCTTTCTTT
CASSQPDRSPEAFF
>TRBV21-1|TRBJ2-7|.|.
TGTGCCAGCAGCCAAAAGGGACAGGATAAGTTTTCCTACGAGCAGTACTTC
CASSQKGQDKFSYEQYF
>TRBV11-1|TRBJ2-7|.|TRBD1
TGTGCCAGCCGTGACAGGGGAGTGTACGAGCAGTACTTC
CASRDRGVYEQYF
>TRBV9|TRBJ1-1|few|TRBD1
TGTGCCAGCAGCGTAGACGCCCCCGGACAGGGGGACGCTGAAGCTTTCTTT
CASSVDAPGQGDAEAFF
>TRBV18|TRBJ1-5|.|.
TGTGCCAGCTCACCGAGTGGAGGGGACGCCATAAGCAATCAGCCCCAGCATTTT
CASSPSGGDAISNQPQHF
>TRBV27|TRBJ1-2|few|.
TGTGCCAGCAGTATATCACGGGGTGTCTATGGCTACACCTTC
CASSISRGVYGYTF
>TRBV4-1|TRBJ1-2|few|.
TGCGCCAGCAGCCCACCCTTCTGGCTCACTAACTATGGCTACACCTTC
CASSPPFWLTNYGYTF
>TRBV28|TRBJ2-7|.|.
TGTGCCAGCAGTCCCTTCCCGGTGGAGCAGTACTTC
CASSPFPVEQYF
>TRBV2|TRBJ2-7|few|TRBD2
TGTGCCAGCCGTCGGTCCGCGGGGGGGAGCTCCTACGAGCAGTACTTC
CASRRSAGGSSYEQYF
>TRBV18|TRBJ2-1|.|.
TGTGCCAGCTCACCATCCGGGGTTGGCAATGAGCAGTTCTTC
CASSPSGVGNEQFF
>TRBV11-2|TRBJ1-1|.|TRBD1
TGTGCCAGCAGCCAACGACAGGGGACTGAAGCTTTCTTT
CASSQRQGTEAFF
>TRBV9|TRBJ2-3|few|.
TGTGCCAGCAGCGTCTACAGCGGTAGCACAGATACGCAGTATTTT
CASSVYSGSTDTQYF
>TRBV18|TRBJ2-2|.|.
TGTGCCAGCTCACCATTGACCGCGGGCACCGGGGAGCTGTTTTTT
CASSPLTAGTGELFF
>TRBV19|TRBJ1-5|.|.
TGTGCCAGTCAGGGTTCTGCTCAGCCCCAGCATTTT
CASQGSAQPQHF